This TCR beta chain was sequenced in a study of T cell changes during pregnancy in multiple sclerosis. The CDR3 is 12 residues long. V lost 3 bases and J lost 12, with 15 bases in between. Germline loops: CDR1 SGHRS, CDR2 YFSETQ. Libraries were prepared by immunoSEQ multiplex PCR; TCRdb keeps only in-frame clonotypes and omits some of them. The table includes about 35,000 clones, 80% to 95% detected once. The input for sequencing was CD4+ T cells from peripheral blood mononuclear cells, taken in the third trimester of pregnancy. The sequence came from a female donor in good health, enrolled as a control in a pregnancy study. The rearrangement links TRBV5-1 to TRBJ1-2; the D gene is possibly TRBD1 (5 bases). The CDR3 spells CASSSNRISNTF. As DNA, the CDR3 is TGCGCCAGCAGCTCAAACAGGATTTCAAACACCTTC.